This T cell receptor (beta chain) was found in a study of blood T cell repertoires in COVID-19. The germline gives CDR1 GTSNPN, CDR2 SVGIG (reference sequence). The CDR3 has 14 residues. A few counts support this clone. TCRdb's table, derived via immunoSEQ multiplex PCR, lists solely in-frame clones and lacks some. The table has around 300,000 clones, around 87% seen once. Sequenced sample: peripheral blood. The chain uses TRBV30 and TRBJ1-6; the match to TRBD1 covers 8 bases. This receptor was obtained from a man aged 18 to 35 with active or convalescent COVID-19. Here the CDR3 DNA reads TGTGCTGATACCAGGGACAGGCGGGATTGGCCCCTCCACTTT. Encoded protein: CADTRDRRDWPLHF.